The present TCR beta chain was sequenced within a study of cytomegalovirus exposure and HLA in healthy donors. Findings and caveats of the study: In vitro, a few CMV-associated chains proved specific for CMV antigens.

Comments on this clone: What it binds is not known.

PCR used 60 Vbeta primers and 13 Jbeta primers. The table came from immunoSEQ multiplex PCR; TCRdb's copy has only in-frame clones and leaves some out. The profile shows roughly 100,000 clones, 70% to 75% of them singletons. The length of the CDR3 is 12 residues. Looked up from germline, CDR1 is KGHSH and CDR2 is LQKENI. V dropped 4 bases and J dropped 7 bases, with 8 bases sitting between them. Specimen: PBMCs. The TCR sequence derives from a man aged 40-50 years in good health and CMV-seronegative. The rearrangement joins TRBV18 to TRBJ2-1; D gene uncertain. The CDR3 loop reads CASSQQQNEQFF. CDR3 coding DNA: TGTGCCAGCTCACAACAGCAAAATGAGCAGTTCTTC.